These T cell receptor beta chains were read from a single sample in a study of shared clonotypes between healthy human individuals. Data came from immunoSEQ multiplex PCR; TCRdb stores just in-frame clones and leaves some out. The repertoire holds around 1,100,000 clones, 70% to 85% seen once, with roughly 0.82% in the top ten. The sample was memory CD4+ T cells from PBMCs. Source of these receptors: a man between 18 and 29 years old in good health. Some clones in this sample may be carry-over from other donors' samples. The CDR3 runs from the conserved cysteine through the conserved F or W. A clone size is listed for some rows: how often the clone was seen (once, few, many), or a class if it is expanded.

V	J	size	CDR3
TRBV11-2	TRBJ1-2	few	CASSLDLTGQGYNYGYTF
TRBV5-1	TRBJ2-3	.	CASNPAGRTDTQYF
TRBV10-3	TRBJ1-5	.	CAISDGQPNQPQHF
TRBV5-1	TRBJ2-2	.	CASSLDLAANTGELFF
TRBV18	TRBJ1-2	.	CASSPTDGRNYGYTF
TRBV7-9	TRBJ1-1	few	CASSLGGLMNTEAFF
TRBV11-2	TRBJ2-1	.	CASSPRLVSSGSYNEQFF
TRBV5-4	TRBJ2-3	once	CASSQNRGVARYTDTQYF
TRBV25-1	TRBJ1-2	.	CASSEYTGSSYGYTF
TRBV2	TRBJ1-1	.	CASSQIGGPLDTEAFF